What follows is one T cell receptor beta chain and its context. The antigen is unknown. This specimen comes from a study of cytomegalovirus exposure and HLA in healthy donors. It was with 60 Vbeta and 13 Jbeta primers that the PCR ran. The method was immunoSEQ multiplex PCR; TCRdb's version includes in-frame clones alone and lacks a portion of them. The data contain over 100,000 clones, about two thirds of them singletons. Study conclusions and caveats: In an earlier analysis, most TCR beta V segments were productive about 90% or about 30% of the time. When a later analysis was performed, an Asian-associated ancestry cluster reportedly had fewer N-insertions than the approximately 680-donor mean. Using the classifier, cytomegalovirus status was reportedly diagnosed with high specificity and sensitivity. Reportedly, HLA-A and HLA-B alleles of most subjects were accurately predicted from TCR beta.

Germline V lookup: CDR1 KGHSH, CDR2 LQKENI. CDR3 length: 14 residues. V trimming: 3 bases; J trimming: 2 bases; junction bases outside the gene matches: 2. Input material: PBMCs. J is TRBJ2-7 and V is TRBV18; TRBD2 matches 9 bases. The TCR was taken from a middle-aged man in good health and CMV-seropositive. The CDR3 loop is CASSPAGGPYEQYF. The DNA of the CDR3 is TGTGCCAGCTCACCGGCGGGGGGGCCCTACGAGCAGTACTTC.